This note documents a single T cell receptor (beta chain) sequence. In the original workflow: Amplification with reference gene primers provided the estimates of nucleated cell counts. Here immunoSEQ multiplex PCR was the method, and the copy in TCRdb shows in-frame clones only, minus some. V and J calls and clone size are those listed in that table; D and trimming were worked out from the DNA. The table has approximately 110,000 clones, approximately 89% seen once. This entry is derived from a study of blood T cell repertoires in COVID-19. On the study more broadly: Spain, Italy and the United States supplied samples that represented acute and convalescent COVID-19. T cells, B-cell-depleted T cells, or PBMCs supplied cDNA or gDNA.

There are 15 residues in the CDR3. The trim removed 3 bases at V and 2 bases at J, leaving 7 bases unmatched. Germline assignment: CDR1 SGDLS and CDR2 YYNGEE. Followed longitudinally, the Seattle patients had been enrolled during active infection. The sequence was obtained from an elderly woman with COVID-19, enrolled during active disease. Material for sequencing was peripheral blood. The J gene is TRBJ2-7, the V gene TRBV9; TRBD1 matches at 8 bases. The CDR3 bases are TGTGCCAGCAGCGCCGCCGCAGGGGGCCCCTACGAGCAGTACTTC. It specifies CASSAAAGGPYEQYF.